The next 23 T cell receptor beta chains were all read from a single sample in a study of cytomegalovirus exposure and HLA in healthy donors (dated by TCRdb to about 2017). Preparation of the library involved the immunoSEQ multiplex PCR assay. For the multiplex PCR, a mixture combining 60 forward primers for TCR Vbeta segments and 13 reverse primers for TCR Jbeta segments was used. TCRdb's version of the immuneACCESS table is confined to in-frame rearrangements and falls short of the full clone set. An unresolved V gene accounts for under half of the shortfall where checked; the remainder is of unknown origin. For this sample there are tens of thousands of clones; 72% appear just once. The leading ten clones occupy approximately 10% of the sample. The sequenced material came from PBMCs. These TCRs come from a woman aged 45-59 years in good health and CMV-seronegative.

The chain carries TRBV9 and TRBJ1-1, with 7 bases fitting TRBD1. With V trimmed by 3 bases and J by 4 bases, 9 bases remained unmatched. Germline V gene data show CDR1 as SGDLS and CDR2 as YYNGEE. This CDR3 has 15 amino acids. The chain's CDR3 is CASSDRDREGTEAFF. The CDR3 nucleotides read TGTGCCAGCAGCGACCGGGACAGAGAGGGCACTGAAGCTTTCTTT.

The chain joins TRBV2 to TRBJ2-1; D is uncertain. This CDR3 has 11 amino acids. Germline values: CDR1 SNHLY, CDR2 FYNNEI. The V and J ends lost 6 bases and 3 bases respectively, with 3 bases between them. The CDR3 is CASSVYNEQFF. For the CDR3, the DNA is TGTGCCAGCAGCGTCTACAATGAGCAGTTCTTC.

This chain connects TRBV19 to TRBJ1-5, with D possibly being TRBD1 (5 bases). Trimming removed 7 bases from V and 7 bases from J, with 14 bases in between. Germline CDR1 LNHDA, CDR2 SQIVND (reference sequence). CDR3 size: 13 residues. CDR3 sequence (DNA): TGTGCCAGTACAAGACAGCCCGAGCAGCCCCAGCATTTT. Translated: CASTRQPEQPQHF. Variable domain in full (rest from reference TRBV19 and TRBJ1-5): DGGITQSPKYLFRKEGQNVTLSCEQNLNHDAMYWYRQDPGQGLRLIYYSQIVNDFQKGDIAEGYSVSREKKESFPLTVTSAQKNPTAFYLCASTRQPEQPQHFGDGTRLSIL.

This sequence joins TRBV5-4 and TRBJ2-7; TRBD2 matches at 12 bases. The V segment lost 4 bases and the J segment 0 bases; nucleotides outside the gene matches: 11. The CDR3 is 18 amino acids. Germline lookup yields CDR1 SGHNT and CDR2 YYREEE (reference sequence). The CDR3 DNA follows: TGTGCCAGCAGCCCGGGGGGGACTAGCGGGTTGAGCTCCTACGAGCAGTACTTC. Protein product: CASSPGGTSGLSSYEQYF.

The table lists this clone with a count of one. This rearrangement joins TRBV28 to TRBJ2-1; D is possibly TRBD1 (5 bases). CDR3 size: 10 residues. Germline assignment: CDR1 MDHEN and CDR2 SYDVKM. V lost 6 bases to trimming and J lost 10 bases, with 7 bases between them. In nucleotides, the CDR3 is TGTGCCAGCAGGGGGCACGAGCAGTTCTTC. It codes for CASRGHEQFF.

The CDR3 sequence: CASSFSPNTEAFF. The CDR3 DNA reads TGTGCCAGTAGTTTCTCCCCGAACACTGAAGCTTTCTTT. The V gene is TRBV19, the J gene TRBJ1-1; D unresolved. V gave up 5 bases and J gave up 1 base, with 8 bases separating them. The germline V gene encodes CDR1 LNHDA and CDR2 SQIVND (reference sequence). The CDR3 has 13 amino acids.

The chain joins TRBV7-3 to TRBJ1-2; the match to TRBD1 covers 7 bases. The CDR3 has 14 residues. V lost 5 bases and J lost 2; bases outside the gene matches: 5. Germline-derived CDR1 and CDR2 are SGHTA and FQGTGA. The CDR3 DNA is TGTGCCAGCAGCCCGGGACAGCTAAACTATGGCTACACCTTC. Protein product: CASSPGQLNYGYTF.

The rearrangement uses TRBV19 and TRBJ1-4; D remains unclear. The V and J ends lost 1 base and 8 bases respectively, with 14 bases between them. Germline V gene sequence: CDR1 LNHDA, CDR2 SQIVND (reference sequence). The CDR3 covers 15 residues. The CDR3: CASSIVSAGGEKLFF. The CDR3 nucleotides are TGTGCCAGTAGTATAGTATCCGCTGGAGGCGAAAAACTGTTTTTT.

The V gene is TRBV28, the J gene TRBJ1-1; D gene uncertain. The CDR3 is 15 residues long. V gave up 5 bases and J gave up 0 bases, with 13 bases separating them. The germline gives CDR1 MDHEN, CDR2 SYDVKM. The CDR3 is CASSPLGIMNTEAFF. CDR3 in DNA: TGTGCCAGCAGTCCCCTCGGGATTATGAACACTGAAGCTTTCTTT. The entire variable domain, with the rest obtained from reference TRBV28 and TRBJ1-1, is as follows: DVKVTQSSRYLVKRTGEKVFLECVQDMDHENMFWYRQDPGLGLRLIYFSYDVKMKEKGDIPEGYSVSREKKERFSLILESASTNQTSMYLCASSPLGIMNTEAFFGQGTRLTVV.

The chain is built from TRBV7-9 and TRBJ1-1; D ambiguous. Germline CDR1 and CDR2: SEHNR and FQNEAQ (reference sequence). CDR3 length: 14 residues. V was cut by 2 bases and J by 2 bases, with 9 bases left in between. The CDR3 nucleotides read TGTGCCAGCAGCTTAATAGCTATCAACACTGAAGCTTTCTTT. Translating gives CASSLIAINTEAFF.

This rearrangement joins TRBV6-5 to TRBJ2-3; 7 nucleotides line up with TRBD2. The CDR3 sequence is 13 residues long. Germline lookup yields CDR1 MNHEY and CDR2 SVGAGI. V dropped 5 bases and J dropped 4; count of bases not matched to a gene: 3. Here the CDR3 reads CASSLAGADTQYF. Written as DNA, the CDR3 is TGTGCCAGCAGTCTTGCGGGAGCAGATACGCAGTATTTT.

The rearrangement links TRBV28 to TRBJ2-3; a possible D gene is TRBD2 (5 bases). The germline gives CDR1 MDHEN, CDR2 SYDVKM. The CDR3 extends over 12 amino acids. V shed 5 bases and J shed 5 bases, with 8 bases lying between them. In nucleotides, the CDR3 is TGTGCCAGCAGTGACCGGGGAGATACGCAGTATTTT. It codes for CASSDRGDTQYF.

The table lists this clone with a few counts. J is TRBJ1-6 and V is TRBV6-1; possibly TRBD1 for D (6 bases). The CDR3 runs 14 residues. Trimming took 6 bases from V and 7 from J, leaving 13 bases between them. CDR1 is MNHNS, CDR2 SASEGT, per germline. Here the CDR3 DNA reads TGTGCCAGCAGGAAGGACAGTCCGAATTCACCCCTCCACTTT. Translating it yields CASRKDSPNSPLHF.

The rearrangement joins TRBV9 to TRBJ2-5; 10 bases map to TRBD2. This CDR3 comprises 15 residues. Germline-derived CDR1 and CDR2 are SGDLS and YYNGEE. The V segment lost 4 bases and the J segment 0 bases; nucleotides outside the gene matches: 3. The CDR3 sequence is CASSISGGYQETQYF. The CDR3 coding sequence is TGTGCCAGCAGCATTAGCGGGGGGTACCAAGAGACCCAGTACTTC.

This clone has more than one count but fewer than ten. V usage is TRBV6-5 and J usage is TRBJ2-7; 7 positions agree with TRBD2. From germline, CDR1 is MNHEY and CDR2 SVGAGI. CDR3 size: 14 residues. Trimming at V came to 6 bases and at J to 3 bases, leaving 8 bases not matched to a gene. The CDR3 here is CASRGGSHGYEQYF. The CDR3 bases are TGTGCCAGCAGGGGGGGGTCCCACGGCTACGAGCAGTACTTC.

The chain is built from TRBV30 and TRBJ2-3; no clear D. There are 13 residues in the CDR3. Trimming took 7 bases from V and 1 from J, leaving 12 bases between them. CDR1 and CDR2 from the germline V gene are GTSNPN and SVGIG (reference sequence). The CDR3 spells CASPRQGTDTQYF. In DNA form, the CDR3 reads TGTGCCTCCCCCAGGCAGGGCACAGATACGCAGTATTTT.

This clone is labeled medium-sized. J is TRBJ2-7 and V is TRBV2; no clear D. Germline V lookup: CDR1 SNHLY, CDR2 FYNNEI. CDR3 length: 14 residues. Deletions cut 4 bases from V and 3 bases from J, with 13 bases between. Here the CDR3 reads CASSGPPLGYEQYF. DNA of the CDR3: TGTGCCAGCAGTGGCCCACCTCTAGGCTACGAGCAGTACTTC.

The chain links TRBV7-3 to TRBJ1-1; perhaps TRBD1 as D (5 bases). This CDR3 contains 14 residues. V was cut by 1 base and J by 1 base, with 7 bases left in between. Germline V lookup: CDR1 SGHTA, CDR2 FQGTGA. The CDR3 region has the DNA TGTGCCAGCAGCTTAAACACAGGGAACACTGAAGCTTTCTTT. This sequence encodes CASSLNTGNTEAFF.

The gene calls are TRBV6-1 and TRBJ2-1, with D perhaps matching TRBD1 (6 bases). Germline values: CDR1 MNHNS, CDR2 SASEGT. This CDR3 region has 15 residues. Deletions cut 3 bases from V and 7 bases from J, with 16 bases between. The CDR3 region has the DNA TGTGCCAGCAGTGATCTTGGGGGCAGCCGGAATGAGCAGTTCTTC. The encoded protein is CASSDLGGSRNEQFF.

The rearrangement links TRBV7-6 to TRBJ2-2, with TRBD2 matching 14 bases. Germline V gene lookup returns CDR1 SGHVS and CDR2 FNYEAQ. The CDR3 extends over 18 amino acids. V was clipped by 6 bases and J by 6 bases; unmatched bases: 12. CDR3 amino acids: CASRAGTSGRGGPGELFF. In DNA form, the CDR3 reads TGTGCCAGCAGAGCCGGGACTAGCGGGAGAGGGGGCCCCGGGGAGCTGTTTTTT.

The chain is built from TRBV6-1 and TRBJ1-5, with D possibly being TRBD1 (6 bases). The CDR3 consists of 14 residues. The germline CDR1 and CDR2 sequences are MNHNS and SASEGT. V lost 2 bases and J lost 6, with 11 bases in between. Here the CDR3 reads CASSEKGETQPQHF. The CDR3 DNA is TGTGCCAGCAGTGAAAAGGGGGAGACTCAGCCCCAGCATTTT.

This clone was seen a few times. The V and J genes are TRBV7-2 and TRBJ1-6, with D perhaps TRBD1 (6 bases). The V end lost 2 bases, the J end lost 3 bases, and 17 bases lay between the germline ends. The CDR3 has 18 amino acids. CDR1 and CDR2 from the germline V gene are SGHTA and FQGNSA. The CDR3 is CASSLTGPWGHYNSPLHF. CDR3 nucleotides: TGTGCCAGCAGCTTAACGGGGCCATGGGGACACTATAATTCACCCCTCCACTTT.

This clone came up a few times. V and J are TRBV6-1 and TRBJ1-1; 9 positions match TRBD1. Per germline, CDR1 MNHNS and CDR2 SASEGT. This CDR3 has 13 residues. V dropped 4 bases and J dropped 7; count of bases not matched to a gene: 4. The CDR3, as DNA: TGTGCCAGCAGTGGACAGGGGGGCTTTGAAGCTTTCTTT. It specifies CASSGQGGFEAFF.